This T cell receptor (beta chain) was profiled in a study of glioma-infiltrating T cells. General study points: Gliomas, especially low-grade, showed above-expected tissue-blood divergence; non-neoplastic patients showed below. Tissue and blood shared very few CDR3 sequences.

The CDR3 runs 12 residues. CDR1 is MNHEY and CDR2 is SVGEGT in the germline V gene. This clonotype was counted a few times. The antigen is unknown. One end of the junction is discordant with germline, which a read error may explain. TCR alpha and beta CDR3 regions were amplified from RNA using iRepertoire nested multiplex PCR. For one-step reverse transcription and amplification, about 90-400 ng of tissue mRNA or PBMC total RNA was used. TCRdb processed the multiplex PCR reads anew with MiXCR; each CDR3 protein has one entry. The data hold 90,000 to 110,000 distinct CDR3 sequences, with 25% to 30% observed a single time.

The TCR was taken from a human donor with low-grade glioma or glioblastoma, undergoing nonglioma brain surgery, or in good health (not recorded which). The chain carries TRBV6-2 or TRBV6-3 and TRBJ2-1; either TRBD1 or TRBD2 may supply D (5 bases each). The material sequenced was glioma tissue, nonneoplastic brain tissue, or PBMCs (not recorded which). CDR3 bases: TGTTCCAGTGCCGGGGCCCCTAATGAGCAGTTCTTC. As protein: CSSAGAPNEQFF.